Listed here are 32 T cell receptor beta chains from one sample, sequenced in a study of vaccination and CD4 T cells after COVID-19. Treatment here: roughly 11-day PBMC culture with coronavirus spike peptide pools or control peptides (ViraFEST assay). The Oncomine TCR Beta short-read assay sequenced DNA from cultured CD4+ T cells. From the PCR reads, TCRdb called clonotypes with MiXCR, one entry per CDR3 protein. The sample carries more than 20,000 distinct CDR3 sequences, 35% to 45% recorded once. These TCRs' antigens remain unknown. The sample consisted of CD4+ T cells from blood, cultured in vitro, taken before SARS-CoV-2 vaccination. The receptors were gathered from a human donor who had recovered from COVID-19.

The chain joins TRBV11-2 to TRBJ2-7; D might be TRBD1 or TRBD2, each matching 5 bases. The CDR3 is 11 amino acids. Trimming pared 5 bases from V and 6 bases from J, leaving 8 bases between. The germline gives CDR1 SGHAT, CDR2 FQNNGV. CDR3 residues: CASSAGTEQYF. CDR3 nucleotide sequence: TGTGCCAGCAGCGCAGGGACCGAGCAGTACTTC.

CDR3 bases: TGTGCCAGTAGTATTAAGGGAGAGGGCGAGCAGTACTTC. Protein product: CASSIKGEGEQYF. V gene TRBV19 combines with J gene TRBJ2-7; weak D call: TRBD2 (5 bases). The V end was cut by 3 bases, the J end by 6 bases, with 12 bases between. The CDR3 is made up of 13 amino acids. CDR1 is LNHDA and CDR2 is SQIVND in the germline V gene (reference sequence).

The chain recombines TRBV10-1 with TRBJ2-5, with D uncertain. The germline V gene has CDR1 WNHNN and CDR2 SYGVQD (reference sequence). The CDR3 consists of 17 residues. The V end lost 2 bases, the J end lost 4 bases, and 20 bases lay between the germline ends. The CDR3, as DNA: TGCGCCAGCAGTGAGATCTTCACCACATCCCGACCAGAGACCCAGTACTTC. As protein: CASSEIFTTSRPETQYF.

The sample holds a few counts of this clonotype. This sequence joins TRBV21-1 and TRBJ1-1; TRBD1, the table's D call, was not compared with the DNA. TRBV21-1 is noted as a pseudogene. This CDR3 is 17 amino acids long. The CDR3 sequence is CASSKSTDRAANTEAFF. CDR3 nucleotide sequence: TGTGCCAGCAGCAAATCTACCGACAGGGCGGCGAACACTGAAGCTTTCTTT.

The genes are TRBV29-1 and TRBJ1-2; D is undetermined. CDR1 and CDR2 from the germline V gene are SQVTM and ANQGSEA. Trimming shortened V by 4 bases and J by 6 bases, and 15 bases separated the two germline ends. This CDR3 is 13 amino acids long. This CDR3 reads CSVVPSPGHGYTF. DNA of the CDR3: TGCAGCGTTGTGCCGTCCCCCGGGCATGGCTACACCTTC.

This rearrangement joins TRBV28 to TRBJ1-2; 7 bases match TRBD1. V shed 5 bases and J 4 bases; nucleotides not matched to a gene: 7. Germline-derived CDR1 and CDR2 are MDHEN and SYDVKM. CDR3 length: 14 amino acids. The CDR3 sequence: CASSMKGAPYGYTF. Written as DNA, the CDR3 is TGTGCCAGCAGTATGAAGGGGGCTCCCTATGGCTACACCTTC.

By share of the sample, this clonotype is medium-sized. This rearrangement joins TRBV11-3 to TRBJ1-1, with D perhaps TRBD1 (5 bases). Looked up from germline, CDR1 is SGHNT and CDR2 is YENEEA. The CDR3 contains 14 residues. The V end lost 4 bases, the J end lost 6 bases, and 15 bases lay between the germline ends. CDR3 amino acids: CASSWGLLSSEAFF. The CDR3 DNA reads TGTGCCAGCAGCTGGGGACTTCTGTCGTCTGAAGCTTTCTTT.

The chain couples TRBV20-1 to TRBJ1-1; D unresolved. The CDR3 has 18 amino acids. V lost 8 bases and J 2 bases, leaving 30 bases between the germline ends. Germline V gives CDR1 DFQATT, CDR2 SNEGSKA (reference sequence). The chain's CDR3 is CSIFGDTGRRLRNTEAFF. CDR3 coding DNA: TGCAGTATTTTCGGGGATACGGGTAGACGGCTGAGAAACACTGAAGCTTTCTTT.

The rearrangement links TRBV20-1 to TRBJ1-1, with 7 positions matching TRBD1. V shed 4 bases and J 4 bases; nucleotides not matched to a gene: 9. The CDR3 consists of 14 residues. Germline-derived CDR1 and CDR2 are DFQATT and SNEGSKA (reference sequence). CDR3 DNA sequence: TGCAGTGCTACGACGACAGGGCCCGGCACTGAAGCTTTCTTT. Encoded protein: CSATTTGPGTEAFF.

This clonotype appeared a few times. In DNA, the CDR3 is TGTGCCAGTAGTATATGGAGAGGGGCGAGCAATCAGCCCCAGCATTTT. This gives the protein CASSIWRGASNQPQHF. The chain is built from TRBV19 and TRBJ1-5, with D maybe TRBD1 (5 bases). The germline V gene has CDR1 LNHDA and CDR2 SQIVND (reference sequence). Trimming stripped 2 bases from V and 1 base from J, with 12 bases between. The CDR3 consists of 16 residues.

This clonotype was detected a few times. The chain has TRBV28 and TRBJ1-1; tentative D call: TRBD1 (6 bases). Trimming cost V 3 bases and J 4 bases, with 9 bases left between them. This CDR3 is built from 13 residues. Germline V lookup: CDR1 MDHEN, CDR2 SYDVKM. The CDR3 loop reads CASSLPRGTEAFF. Here the CDR3 DNA reads TGTGCCAGCAGTTTGCCCAGGGGCACTGAAGCTTTCTTT.

The V and J genes are TRBV29-1 and TRBJ2-2; D may be TRBD1 (6 bases). V lost 6 bases and J lost 4, with 12 bases in between. The CDR3 totals 13 residues. Germline V gene sequence: CDR1 SQVTM, CDR2 ANQGSEA. Here the CDR3 reads CSVAEGGTGELFF. CDR3 nucleotides: TGCAGCGTAGCCGAAGGGGGCACCGGGGAGCTGTTTTTT.

The rearrangement uses TRBV27 and TRBJ2-1; 14 bases map to TRBD2. The CDR3 runs 15 residues. The J segment lost 8 bases and the V segment lost 6 bases, leaving 6 bases of the junction unmatched. The germline CDR1 and CDR2 sequences are MNHEY and SMNVEV (reference sequence). This CDR3 reads CASRMTSGGAYEQFF. The CDR3, as DNA: TGTGCCAGCAGGATGACTAGCGGGGGGGCATATGAGCAGTTCTTC.

V usage is TRBV12-3 or TRBV12-4 and J usage is TRBJ2-7; D is unresolved. V gave up 1 base and J gave up 4 bases, with 8 bases separating them. The CDR3 loop spans 13 amino acids. CDR3 bases: TGTGCCAGCAGTTTAGATGTGGGTTACGAGCAGTACTTC. Encoded protein: CASSLDVGYEQYF.

The chain couples TRBV6-1 to TRBJ2-5; the D is unclear. This CDR3 spans 11 amino acids. Germline CDR1 is MNHNS and CDR2 is SASEGT. The V end was cut by 6 bases, the J end by 3 bases, with 5 bases between. The CDR3, as DNA: TGTGCCAGCAGGCAGGAAGAGACCCAGTACTTC. Amino acid sequence: CASRQEETQYF.

This clonotype appeared a few times. The chain has TRBV21-1 and TRBJ1-1; TRBD1, the table's D call, lacks a check against the DNA. TRBV21-1 is a pseudogene. The CDR3 has 15 residues. The DNA of the CDR3 is TGTGCCAGCAGCTCCCGAGACGTTATGAACACTGAAGCTTTCTTT. It translates to CASSSRDVMNTEAFF.

This chain links TRBV24-1 with TRBJ2-7; a possible D gene is TRBD2 (5 bases). CDR1 is KGHDR and CDR2 is SFDVKD in the germline V gene. The CDR3 is 14 amino acids. Trimming left V 4 bases short and J 7 bases short, with 16 bases between. CDR3 in DNA: TGTGCCACCAGTGAAAATGGACGGGGAGTGGAGCAGTACTTC. It specifies CATSENGRGVEQYF.

This clonotype was seen a handful of times. The rearrangement uses TRBV6-1 and TRBJ2-3, with TRBD1 matching over 8 bases. The CDR3 totals 14 residues. Germline V gives CDR1 MNHNS, CDR2 SASEGT. After removal of 8 bases from V and 2 bases from J, the junction contained 6 bases not matched to a gene. In DNA, the CDR3 is TGTGCCAGCTGCAGACAGGGGAACACAGATACGCAGTATTTT. Translated, it gives CASCRQGNTDTQYF.

On this clonotype: Sequence at one end of the junction differs from germline and may be a read error. This chain links TRBV10-3 with TRBJ2-1, with a possible D match to TRBD1 (6 bases). The length of the CDR3 is 15 residues. CDR1 ENHRY and CDR2 SYGVKD come from the germline V gene. The CDR3 reads CASSEEGVSYNEQFF. CDR3 nucleotide sequence: TGTGCCAGCAGTGAAGAGGGGGTCTCCTACAATGAGCAGTTCTTC.

CDR3 sequence reads: CASSMGQGNTGELFF. The CDR3 bases are TGTGCCAGCAGTATGGGACAGGGAAACACCGGGGAGCTGTTTTTT. This chain connects TRBV27 to TRBJ2-2; 9 bases align to TRBD1. The V and J ends lost 5 bases and 2 bases, in that order; junction bases with no gene match: 3. The CDR3 loop spans 15 amino acids. Per germline, CDR1 MNHEY and CDR2 SMNVEV (reference sequence).

The V gene is TRBV7-2, the J gene TRBJ2-5, with 12 bases aligning to TRBD2. The CDR3 contains 16 residues. The germline V gene has CDR1 SGHTA and CDR2 FQGNSA. The trim removed 5 bases at V and 4 bases at J, leaving 8 bases unmatched. CDR3 loop: CASSVGLAGGVETQYF. The CDR3, as DNA: TGTGCCAGCAGCGTCGGGCTAGCGGGGGGGGTAGAGACCCAGTACTTC.

The chain is built from TRBV5-6 and TRBJ2-5, with 8 bases lining up with TRBD1. Germline lookup yields CDR1 SGHDT and CDR2 YYEEEE. J was trimmed by 13 bases and V by 3 bases; bases with no gene match: 5. The CDR3 contains 11 residues. CDR3 residues: CASSSGQGLYF. The CDR3 DNA is TGTGCCAGCAGCTCCGGACAGGGTTTGTACTTC. Full variable domain (missing parts from reference TRBV5-6 and TRBJ2-5): DAGVTQSPTHLIKTRGQQVTLRCSPKSGHDTVSWYQQALGQGPQFIFQYYEEEERQRGNFPDRFSGHQFPNYSSELNVNALLLGDSALYLCASSSGQGLYFGPGTRLLVL.

This chain uses TRBV6-2 or TRBV6-3 with TRBJ2-5, with TRBD2 identical over 8 bases. The V and J ends lost 8 bases and 3 bases, in that order; junction bases with no gene match: 5. This CDR3 is built from 13 residues. CDR1 is MNHEY and CDR2 is SVGEGT in the germline V gene. DNA of the CDR3: TGTGCCAGCCATACTAGCGGAGAAGAGACCCAGTACTTC. It yields the protein CASHTSGEETQYF.

The chain recombines TRBV27 with TRBJ1-1; D ambiguous. V lost 5 bases, J lost 2 bases, and 18 bases lay in between. CDR1 and CDR2 (germline): MNHEY, SMNVEV (reference sequence). The CDR3 is 16 amino acids. The CDR3: CASSPQGPPLNTEAFF. The DNA of the CDR3 is TGTGCCAGCAGTCCTCAAGGACCGCCACTAAACACTGAAGCTTTCTTT.

The chain couples TRBV7-2 to TRBJ2-2, with 9 bases matching TRBD2. The CDR3 has 18 residues. With V trimmed by 0 bases and J by 7 bases, 12 bases remained unmatched. In germline, CDR1 is SGHTA, CDR2 FQGNSA. CDR3 DNA: TGTGCCAGCAGCTTAGCGCGGGGGGGCAGGGGGGTCGACGGGGAGCTGTTTTTT. Translation: CASSLARGGRGVDGELFF. Full variable domain (rest looked up from reference TRBV7-2 and TRBJ2-2): GAGVSQSPSNKVTEKGKDVELRCDPISGHTALYWYRQSLGQGLEFLIYFQGNSAPDKSGLPSDRFSAERTGGSVSTLTIQRTQQEDSAVYLCASSLARGGRGVDGELFFGEGSRLTVL.

The V gene is TRBV28, the J gene TRBJ2-7, with D possibly TRBD2 on 6 matching bases. Germline values: CDR1 MDHEN, CDR2 SYDVKM. This CDR3 is 11 amino acids long. V shed 10 bases and J shed 7 bases, with 14 bases lying between them. CDR3: CATHAGYEQYF. CDR3 DNA sequence: TGTGCCACCCACGCGGGATATGAGCAGTACTTC. Looking up the rest from reference TRBV28 and TRBJ2-7 gives the full variable domain: DVKVTQSSRYLVKRTGEKVFLECVQDMDHENMFWYRQDPGLGLRLIYFSYDVKMKEKGDIPEGYSVSREKKERFSLILESASTNQTSMYLCATHAGYEQYFGPGTRLTVT.

This clonotype came up a few times. The rearrangement joins TRBV24-1 to TRBJ1-5; the D is unclear. The length of the CDR3 is 15 residues. V lost 4 bases and J lost 8, with 17 bases in between. The germline CDR1 and CDR2 sequences are KGHDR and SFDVKD. The CDR3 DNA is TGTGCCACCAGTGACCCACGGTCGCAGGCTGAGCCCCAGCATTTT. It translates to CATSDPRSQAEPQHF.

The chain uses TRBV29-1 and TRBJ1-3; D remains unclear. V was cut by 4 bases and J by 3 bases, with 7 bases left in between. Germline-derived CDR1 and CDR2 are SQVTM and ANQGSEA. The CDR3 runs to 12 residues. The CDR3 region has the DNA TGCAGCGTTGTCGCCGGTGGAAACACCATATATTTT. Protein sequence: CSVVAGGNTIYF.

The chain couples TRBV19 to TRBJ2-1, with TRBD2 matching 14 bases. Germline CDR1 is LNHDA and CDR2 is SQIVND (reference sequence). The trim removed 1 base at V and 10 bases at J, leaving 6 bases unmatched. The CDR3 is 16 residues long. The CDR3 loop reads CASSIAGLAGAGEQFF. The CDR3 DNA reads TGTGCCAGTAGTATAGCGGGACTAGCGGGGGCAGGGGAGCAGTTCTTC.

The chain joins TRBV6-1 to TRBJ1-1; maybe TRBD1 (6 bases). The V gene lost 6 bases and the J gene lost 4 bases, with 9 bases spanning the gap. Germline V gene data show CDR1 as MNHNS and CDR2 as SASEGT. The length of the CDR3 is 12 residues. The chain's CDR3 is CASRTGSTEAFF. In DNA, the CDR3 is TGTGCCAGCAGAACAGGGAGCACTGAAGCTTTCTTT.

This clonotype occurred a few times. The chain couples TRBV7-2 to TRBJ1-1; D perhaps matches TRBD1 (5 bases). This CDR3 contains 15 residues. Between the trimmed V and J ends, which lost 5 bases and 1 base, there was a span of 14 bases. Per germline, CDR1 SGHTA and CDR2 FQGNSA. CDR3 in amino acids: CASSTLRGGNTEAFF. The CDR3 DNA is TGTGCCAGCAGCACCCTTCGGGGCGGGAACACTGAAGCTTTCTTT.

The chain couples TRBV20-1 to TRBJ2-5; TRBD2 aligns across 8 bases. The CDR3 contains 17 residues. V dropped 5 bases and J dropped 4; count of bases not matched to a gene: 18. Germline CDR1 DFQATT, CDR2 SNEGSKA (reference sequence). For the CDR3, the DNA is TGCAGTGCTCTCCGTTTAGCGGGGTCAGGCCCCCCAGAGACCCAGTACTTC. Translation gives CSALRLAGSGPPETQYF.